The 6 T cell receptor beta chains below were found in one sample sequenced in a study of blood T cells in healthy people across ages. A second 7 to 11 cycle PCR used barcoded and J-beta primers. Each CDR3 protein gets one entry after TCRdb re-called the 5' RACE reads with MiXCR. This sample carries 1.5 million to 1.8 million distinct CDR3 sequences, approximately 43% of them seen once, and the ten largest clones take about 3.8%. The sample consisted of blood. These receptors originate from a woman under 30 in good health.

The chain has TRBV6-2 or TRBV6-3 and TRBJ2-1; tentative D call: TRBD2 (5 bases). The V and J ends lost 8 bases and 2 bases respectively, with 16 bases between them. Germline lookup yields CDR1 MNHEY and CDR2 SVGEGT. There are 15 residues in the CDR3. The chain's CDR3 is CASGWSGRAYNEQFF. In DNA form, the CDR3 reads TGTGCCAGCGGTTGGAGCGGTAGGGCCTACAATGAGCAGTTCTTC.

The chain links TRBV29-1 to TRBJ2-5; D might be TRBD2 (6 bases). This CDR3 region has 15 residues. Trimming removed 4 bases at V and 11 bases at J, with 26 bases between. CDR1 is SQVTM, CDR2 ANQGSEA, per germline. The DNA for the CDR3 is TGCAGCGTTGGACATGCACCAGCGGGCTACAATGAGCAGTACTTC. Encoded protein: CSVGHAPAGYNEQYF.

Here the CDR3 reads CASRRGMNEKLFF. The CDR3, as DNA: TGTGCCAGCAGAAGGGGGATGAATGAAAAACTGTTTTTT. The V gene is TRBV28, the J gene TRBJ1-4, with D possibly matching TRBD1 (6 bases). Trimming cost V 6 bases and J 5 bases, with 10 bases left between them. Germline V gene sequence: CDR1 MDHEN, CDR2 SYDVKM. CDR3 length: 13 amino acids. The full variable domain, completed using reference TRBV28 and TRBJ1-4, is DVKVTQSSRYLVKRTGEKVFLECVQDMDHENMFWYRQDPGLGLRLIYFSYDVKMKEKGDIPEGYSVSREKKERFSLILESASTNQTSMYLCASRRGMNEKLFFGSGTQLSVL.

The rearrangement joins TRBV25-1 to TRBJ1-5, with D uncertain. Trimming took off 1 base at V and 3 bases at J, with 10 bases between the two ends. The V gene's germline CDR1 is MGHDK and CDR2 SYGVNS. This CDR3 region has 15 residues. CDR3 amino acids: CASSESGFTNQPQHF. DNA of the CDR3: TGTGCCAGCAGTGAATCGGGGTTTACCAATCAGCCCCAGCATTTT.

Only a few counts were recorded for this clonotype. The rearrangement uses TRBV4-2 and TRBJ2-1, with TRBD2 matching 8 bases. J was trimmed by 1 base and V by 0 bases; bases with no gene match: 5. The CDR3 consists of 17 residues. The germline V gene encodes CDR1 LGHNA and CDR2 YNFKEQ. The CDR3 DNA sequence: TGTGCCAGCAGCCAAGAAGCCCCTAGCGGGTCCTACAATGAGCAGTTCTTC. Its protein product is CASSQEAPSGSYNEQFF.

The V gene is TRBV10-3, the J gene TRBJ2-1, with 9 bases matching TRBD1. There are 15 residues in the CDR3. From germline, CDR1 is ENHRY and CDR2 SYGVKD. The trim removed 6 bases at V and 8 bases at J, leaving 11 bases unmatched. CDR3 sequence reads: CAISMGQGAPDEQFF. The CDR3 nucleotides are TGTGCCATCAGCATGGGACAGGGAGCACCCGATGAGCAGTTCTTC.